This T cell receptor (beta chain) emerged from a study of cytomegalovirus exposure and HLA in healthy donors. Libraries were prepared by immunoSEQ multiplex PCR; TCRdb keeps only in-frame clonotypes and omits some of them. The data show about 190,000 clones, more than 70% seen once. CDR1 and CDR2 from the germline V gene are LGHNA and YNFKEQ. The V end lost 5 bases, the J end lost 2 bases, and 18 bases lay between the germline ends. The CDR3 totals 16 residues. The study's findings and limits: For cytomegalovirus status, the classifier reportedly gave diagnoses with high specificity and sensitivity. Most TCR sequences proved rare, with some public TCRs found in many donors. Specificity for CMV antigens was confirmed in vitro for three of the CMV-associated chains. Researchers counted roughly 150 TCR beta chains as cytomegalovirus-associated.

With regard to this clone: Its specificity is unknown.

The TCR originated in a woman aged 18 to 35 in good health and CMV-seronegative. The chain couples TRBV4-2 to TRBJ1-1, with a weak D call TRBD1 (5 bases). The source material was PBMCs. CDR3 region: CASSAGRGLRNTEAFF. The CDR3 nucleotides are TGTGCCAGCAGCGCGGGGAGGGGTCTCAGAAACACTGAAGCTTTCTTT.